The following is a T cell receptor beta chain sequence with its context. The antigen it recognizes is unknown. One base away there is no much larger clone; base qualities are not given. In the prospective study, participants were roughly 18 to 90 years old, resided in fewer than 25 geographic areas of the United States, and were enrolled through a virtual design. Cohort assignment in the prospective study relied on participant-reported clinical history from a screening survey and a study questionnaire. For ImmuneRACE Cohort 3, a participant was defined as recovered based on two consecutive negative NP/OP PCR tests, clearance by a healthcare professional, or resolution of symptoms. Mobile phlebotomists in the prospective study collected whole blood, serum and a nasopharyngeal or oropharyngeal swab from every participant. Over an approximately two-month period, participants in the prospective study had the option of providing additional blood draws and questionnaires. Blood samples from the prospective study were shipped frozen or at room temperature prior to DNA extraction.

These data come from a study of blood T cell repertoires in COVID-19 (dated by TCRdb to 2020 to 2021). As for the study more broadly: Collaborator samples came from the United States, Italy and Spain and covered acute and convalescent phases of COVID-19. The material from the prospective study consisted of cDNA or gDNA derived from T cells, B-cell-depleted T cells, or PBMCs. Deeply sampled blood TCRbeta repertoires from subjects exposed to, actively infected with, or recovered from COVID-19 were included in the dataset. The repertoires were released in a freely available public database meant as a resource for research on the immune response to SARS-CoV-2. Samples were obtained from the ongoing ImmuneRACE study (first 160 participants) and from over 1,000 subjects provided by 6 global collaborators. Sample metadata almost always included a de-identified subject ID, COVID-19 status, age in years and sex. Where available, HLA class I and class II types were taken from metadata supplied by the sample provider and were not determined by assay-based typing.

Broad study findings and their caveats: The quantity of clinical and demographic metadata differed by source and by participant and was supplied without curation.

TCRbeta CDR3 regions were amplified from genomic DNA by means of the immunoSEQ Assay, a bias-controlled multiplex PCR. Regarding the original processing steps: The number of nucleated cells in each sample was estimated by amplification of reference gene primers within the assay. Sequence reads were collapsed and filtered to measure the absolute abundance of every unique TCRbeta CDR3 rearrangement. Productive Simpson clonality was computed per sample as the square root of Simpson's diversity index over productive rearrangements. TCRdb mirrors the immuneACCESS table, restricted to in-frame sequences. Some clones are absent from its copies; in checked studies, under half trace to an unresolved V gene, and the reason for the others is unknown. The V and J calls and clone size are taken from that table; D and trimming were inferred from the DNA. Recorded for this sample are 450,000 or so clones; roughly 87% of them occurred a single time. The top ten constitute about 0.63% of the sample.

The CDR3 measures 13 amino acids from cysteine to phenylalanine. The CDR3 DNA has 39 bases and is translated from base 1. Per the germline V gene (reference sequence), LNHDA is the CDR1 and SQIVND is the CDR2. Between the V and J ends, shortened by 4 bases and 5 bases respectively, the junction contains 10 bases. The receptor was derived from a man aged 18 to 29 who had recovered from COVID-19. The chain uses TRBV19 and TRBJ2-3; confidence is insufficient to name the D gene. The sequencing input was PBMCs or T cells enriched from blood (not recorded which). The DNA reads as follows: TGTGCCAGTAGTACAAACTCCATAGATACGCAGTATTTT. Translated, it gives CASSTNSIDTQYF.